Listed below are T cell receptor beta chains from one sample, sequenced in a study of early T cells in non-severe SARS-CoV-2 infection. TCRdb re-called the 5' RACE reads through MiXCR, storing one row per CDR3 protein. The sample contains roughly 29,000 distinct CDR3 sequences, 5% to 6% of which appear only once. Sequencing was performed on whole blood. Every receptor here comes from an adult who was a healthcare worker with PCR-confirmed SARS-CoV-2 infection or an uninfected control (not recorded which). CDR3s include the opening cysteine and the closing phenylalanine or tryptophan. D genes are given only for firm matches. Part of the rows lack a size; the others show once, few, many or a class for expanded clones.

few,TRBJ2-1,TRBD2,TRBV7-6,TGTGCCAGCAGCCCGTGGGGAGGGAGCCAACAACAGTTCTTC,CASSPWGGSQQQFF
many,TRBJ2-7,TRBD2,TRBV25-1,TGTGCCAGCAGTGAGGCTAGGGCTAGCGGTTCCTACGAGCAGTACTTC,CASSEARASGSYEQYF
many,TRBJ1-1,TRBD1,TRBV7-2,TGTGCCAGCAGCTTAGGGGACAGGGAGAACACTGAAGCTTTCTTT,CASSLGDRENTEAFF
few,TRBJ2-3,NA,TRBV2,TGTGCCCCCACGTCCTGGGCAGATACGCAGTATTTT,CAPTSWADTQYF
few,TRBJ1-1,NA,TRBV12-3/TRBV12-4,TGTGCCAGCAGTTCCCGGGGGGGGCGGGCGATGAACACTGAAGCTTTCTTT,CASSSRGGRAMNTEAFF
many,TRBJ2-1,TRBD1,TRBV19,TGTGCCAGTAGCCGACAGGGAATGCTTAACAATGAGCAGTTCTTC,CASSRQGMLNNEQFF
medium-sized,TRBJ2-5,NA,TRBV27,TGTGCCAGCAGTTTTACAGGGTCATATGGTGAGACCCAGTACTTC,CASSFTGSYGETQYF
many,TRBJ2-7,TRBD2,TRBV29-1,TGCAGCTTTTCCCGACTAGCGGGCCCCTACGAGCAGTACTTC,CSFSRLAGPYEQYF
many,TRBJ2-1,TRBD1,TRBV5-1,TGCGCCAGCAGCTTGGACGGGACAGCAGTATACAATGAGCAGTTCTTC,CASSLDGTAVYNEQFF
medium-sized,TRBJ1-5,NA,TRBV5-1,TGCGCCAGTTCCCAGGATACCAATCAGCCCCAGCATTTT,CASSQDTNQPQHF
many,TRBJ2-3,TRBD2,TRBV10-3,TGTGCCATCACCCAGACTAGCGGGAGGTCGAAAGATACGCAGTATTTT,CAITQTSGRSKDTQYF
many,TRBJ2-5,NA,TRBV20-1,TGCAGTGCTAGAGGACTAGAGCCACAAGAGACCCAGTACTTC,CSARGLEPQETQYF
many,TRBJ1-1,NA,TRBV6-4,TGTGCCAGCAGAGGGGATGGGAACACTGAAGCTTTCTTT,CASRGDGNTEAFF
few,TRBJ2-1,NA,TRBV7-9,TGTGCCAGCAGCTTAGGGGCAGGGAAGAATGAGCAGTTCTTC,CASSLGAGKNEQFF
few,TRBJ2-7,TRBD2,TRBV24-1,TGTGCCACCAGTGATTCCGGCGGGAGGGCCTACGAGCAGTACTTC,CATSDSGGRAYEQYF
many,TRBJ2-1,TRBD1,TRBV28,TGTGCCAGCAGAGGGGACAGGGGGCGCGTAAATGAGCAGTTCTTC,CASRGDRGRVNEQFF
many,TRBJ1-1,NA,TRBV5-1,TGCGCCAGCAGCTTTTCATACGACACTGAAGCTTTCTTT,CASSFSYDTEAFF
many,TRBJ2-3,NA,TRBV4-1,TGCGCCAGCAGCCAAGTCCACTTCACAGATACGCAGTATTTT,CASSQVHFTDTQYF
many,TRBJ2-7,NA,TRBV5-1,TGCGCCAGCAGCTCGGAGAATACCTACGAGCAGTACTTC,CASSSENTYEQYF
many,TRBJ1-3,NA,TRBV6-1,TGTGCCACCGGTGCCCAGGGAGGATATGGAAACACCATATATTTT,CATGAQGGYGNTIYF
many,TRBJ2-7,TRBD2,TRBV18,TGTGCCAGCTCACCAGGACTAGCTTACGAGCAGTACTTC,CASSPGLAYEQYF
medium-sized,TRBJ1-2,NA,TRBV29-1,TGCAGCGCCGGGGGTTCTTACTATGGCTACACCTTC,CSAGGSYYGYTF
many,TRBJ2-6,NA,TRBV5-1,TGCGCCAGCAGCTTTCGGGGTGCTGGGGCCAACGTCCTGACTTTC,CASSFRGAGANVLTF
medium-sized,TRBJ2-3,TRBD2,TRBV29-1,TGCAGCGTTGAGATCACTAGCGGGAATACGCAGTATTTT,CSVEITSGNTQYF
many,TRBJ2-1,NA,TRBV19,TGTGCCACCAATCCCAGGGGGCTAGCGGGGTTTAGCTCCTACAATGAGCAGTTCTTC,CATNPRGLAGFSSYNEQFF
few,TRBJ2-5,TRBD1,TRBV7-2,TGTGCCAGCAGTCCGACAGGGATCGATGGGGAGACCCAGTACTTC,CASSPTGIDGETQYF
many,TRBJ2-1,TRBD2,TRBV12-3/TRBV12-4,TGTGCCAGCAGCTATAGCGGGAGGCATGAGCAGTTCTTC,CASSYSGRHEQFF
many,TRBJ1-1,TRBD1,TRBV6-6,TGTGCCAGCAGTTCGGACAGGGGCAGAGCTGAAGCTTTCTTT,CASSSDRGRAEAFF
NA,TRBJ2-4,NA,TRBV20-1,TGCAGTCAGGGTTCTCTAGCCAAAAACATTCAGTACTTC,CSQGSLAKNIQYF
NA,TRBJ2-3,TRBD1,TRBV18,TGTGCCAGCTCACCCGACAGGGGGCTTACAGATACGCAGTATTTT,CASSPDRGLTDTQYF
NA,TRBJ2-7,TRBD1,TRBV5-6,TGTGCCAGCAGCTTGGATAGGACAGGGCACACCTACGAGCAGTACTTC,CASSLDRTGHTYEQYF